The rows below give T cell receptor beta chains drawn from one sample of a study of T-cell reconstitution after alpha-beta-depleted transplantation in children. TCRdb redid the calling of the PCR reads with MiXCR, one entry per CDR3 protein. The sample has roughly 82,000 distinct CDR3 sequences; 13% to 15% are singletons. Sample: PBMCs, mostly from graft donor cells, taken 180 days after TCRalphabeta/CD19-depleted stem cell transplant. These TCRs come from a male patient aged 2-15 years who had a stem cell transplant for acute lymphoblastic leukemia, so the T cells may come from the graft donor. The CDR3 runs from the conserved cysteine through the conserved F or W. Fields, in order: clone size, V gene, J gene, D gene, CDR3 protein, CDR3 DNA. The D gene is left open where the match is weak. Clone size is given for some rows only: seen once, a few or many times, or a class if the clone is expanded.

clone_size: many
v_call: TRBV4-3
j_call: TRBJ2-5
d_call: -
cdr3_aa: CASSQQLGETQYF
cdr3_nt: TGCGCCAGCAGCCAACAGCTAGGGGAGACCCAGTACTTC

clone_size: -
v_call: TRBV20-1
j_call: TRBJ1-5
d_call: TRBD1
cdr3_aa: CSASGTDNQRGHF
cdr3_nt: TGCAGTGCCTCCGGGACAGATAATCAGCGGGGGCATTTT

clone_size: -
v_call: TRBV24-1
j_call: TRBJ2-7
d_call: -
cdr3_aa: CATSDFVTGRAYEQYF
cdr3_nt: TGTGCCACCAGTGACTTCGTGACAGGGAGGGCCTACGAGCAGTACTTC

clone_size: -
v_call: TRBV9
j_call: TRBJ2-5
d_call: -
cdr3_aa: CASSFWQAGETQYF
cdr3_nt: TGTGCCAGCAGTTTCTGGCAGGCTGGGGAGACCCAGTACTTC

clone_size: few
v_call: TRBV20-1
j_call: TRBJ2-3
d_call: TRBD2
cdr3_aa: CSARGSGRTDTQYF
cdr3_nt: TGCAGTGCTAGAGGGAGCGGGAGGACAGATACGCAGTATTTT

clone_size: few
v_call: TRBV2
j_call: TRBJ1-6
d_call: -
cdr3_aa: CASSEDRQYNSPLHF
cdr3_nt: TGTGCCAGCAGTGAAGATCGCCAGTATAATTCACCCCTCCACTTT

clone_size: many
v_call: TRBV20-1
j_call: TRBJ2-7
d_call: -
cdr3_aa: CSAPELSFRVSYEQYF
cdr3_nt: TGCAGTGCTCCAGAGTTATCTTTCAGGGTCTCCTACGAGCAGTACTTC

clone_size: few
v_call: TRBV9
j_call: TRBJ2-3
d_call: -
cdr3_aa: CASSLQGKDTQYF
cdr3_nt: TGTGCCAGCAGCCTCCAGGGGAAAGATACGCAGTATTTT

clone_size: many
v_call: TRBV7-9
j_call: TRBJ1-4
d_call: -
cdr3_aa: CAISLGEKLFF
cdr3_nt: TGTGCCATCTCGCTGGGGGAAAAACTGTTTTTT

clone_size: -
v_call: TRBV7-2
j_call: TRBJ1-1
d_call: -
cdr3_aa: CASSRNRNTEAFF
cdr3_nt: TGTGCCAGCAGTAGGAACCGGAACACTGAAGCTTTCTTT

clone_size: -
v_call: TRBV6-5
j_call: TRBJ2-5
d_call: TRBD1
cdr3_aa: CASSYSKGANQETQYF
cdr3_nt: TGTGCCAGCAGTTACTCAAAGGGGGCGAACCAAGAGACCCAGTACTTC

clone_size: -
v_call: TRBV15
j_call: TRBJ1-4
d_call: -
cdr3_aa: CATSPGRNNEKLFF
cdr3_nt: TGTGCCACCAGCCCCGGTAGGAATAATGAAAAACTGTTTTTT

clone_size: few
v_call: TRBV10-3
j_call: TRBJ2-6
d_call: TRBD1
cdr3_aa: CAISGDRGRVSGANVLTF
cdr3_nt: TGTGCCATCAGTGGGGACAGGGGGCGCGTCTCTGGGGCCAACGTCCTGACTTTC

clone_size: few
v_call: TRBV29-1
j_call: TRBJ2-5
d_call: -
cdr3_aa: CSVEVLGVMETQYF
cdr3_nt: TGCAGCGTTGAAGTTCTGGGTGTGATGGAGACCCAGTACTTC

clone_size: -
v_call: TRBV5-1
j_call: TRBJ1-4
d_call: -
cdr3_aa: CASSIDSTNEKLFF
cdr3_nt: TGCGCCAGCAGTATCGACAGTACAAATGAAAAACTGTTTTTT

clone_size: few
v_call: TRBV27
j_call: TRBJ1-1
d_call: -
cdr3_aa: CASCPEGIMNTEAFF
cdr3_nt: TGTGCCAGTTGCCCTGAGGGCATAATGAACACTGAAGCTTTCTTT

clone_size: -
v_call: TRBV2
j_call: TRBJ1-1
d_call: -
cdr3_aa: CASSFYEGYTEAFF
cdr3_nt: TGTGCCAGCAGTTTTTACGAGGGATACACTGAAGCTTTCTTT

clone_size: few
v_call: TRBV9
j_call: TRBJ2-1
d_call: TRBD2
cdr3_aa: CASSPRGAGGSNEQFF
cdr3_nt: TGTGCCAGCAGCCCCCGCGGGGCGGGAGGTAGCAATGAGCAGTTCTTC

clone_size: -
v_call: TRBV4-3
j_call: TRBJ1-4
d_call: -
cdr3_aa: CASSPRGATNEKLFF
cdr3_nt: TGCGCCAGCAGTCCGAGGGGAGCAACTAATGAAAAACTGTTTTTT

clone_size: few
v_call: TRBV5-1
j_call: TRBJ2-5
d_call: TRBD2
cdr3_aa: CASSLMGLAGRGVQKTQYF
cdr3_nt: TGCGCCAGCAGCTTAATGGGACTAGCGGGCAGAGGAGTACAAAAGACCCAGTACTTC

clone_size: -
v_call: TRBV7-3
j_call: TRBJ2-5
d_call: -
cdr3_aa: CASSLTMEATQYF
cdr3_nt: TGTGCCAGCAGCTTAACGATGGAGGCGACCCAGTACTTC

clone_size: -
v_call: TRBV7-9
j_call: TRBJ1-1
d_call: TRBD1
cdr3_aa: CASRDRTGTNTEAFF
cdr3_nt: TGTGCCAGCAGGGATCGGACAGGGACGAACACTGAAGCTTTCTTT